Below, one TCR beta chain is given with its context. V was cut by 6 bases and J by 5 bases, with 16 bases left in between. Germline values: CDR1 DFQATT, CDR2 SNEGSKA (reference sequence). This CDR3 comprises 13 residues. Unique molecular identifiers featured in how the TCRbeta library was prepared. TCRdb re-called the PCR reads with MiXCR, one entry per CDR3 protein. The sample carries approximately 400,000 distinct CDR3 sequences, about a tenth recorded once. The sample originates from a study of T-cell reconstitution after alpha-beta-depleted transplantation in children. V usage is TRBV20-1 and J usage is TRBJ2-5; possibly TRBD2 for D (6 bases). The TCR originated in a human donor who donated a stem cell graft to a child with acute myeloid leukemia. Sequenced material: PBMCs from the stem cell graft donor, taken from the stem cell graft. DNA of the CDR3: TGCAGTGCAATCCCCGGAGGGCGGGAGACCCAGTACTTC. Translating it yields CSAIPGGRETQYF.